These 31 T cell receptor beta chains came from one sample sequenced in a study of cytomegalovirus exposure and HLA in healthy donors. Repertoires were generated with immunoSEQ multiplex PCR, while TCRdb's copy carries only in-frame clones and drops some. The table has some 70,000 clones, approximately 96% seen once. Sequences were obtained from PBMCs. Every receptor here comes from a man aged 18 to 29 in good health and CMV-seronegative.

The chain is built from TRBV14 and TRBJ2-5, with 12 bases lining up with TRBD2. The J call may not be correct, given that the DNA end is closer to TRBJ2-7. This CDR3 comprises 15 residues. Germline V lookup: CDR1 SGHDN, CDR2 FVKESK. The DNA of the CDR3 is TGTGCCAGCAGCAAAGTCGGACTAGCGGGAAACGAGCAGTACTTC. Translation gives CASSKVGLAGNEQYF.

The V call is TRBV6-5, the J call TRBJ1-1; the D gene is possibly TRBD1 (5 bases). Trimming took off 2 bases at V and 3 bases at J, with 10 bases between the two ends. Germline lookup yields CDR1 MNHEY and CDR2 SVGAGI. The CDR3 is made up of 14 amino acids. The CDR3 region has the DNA TGTGCCAGCAGTTACGGGCAGGGATACACTGAAGCTTTCTTT. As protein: CASSYGQGYTEAFF.

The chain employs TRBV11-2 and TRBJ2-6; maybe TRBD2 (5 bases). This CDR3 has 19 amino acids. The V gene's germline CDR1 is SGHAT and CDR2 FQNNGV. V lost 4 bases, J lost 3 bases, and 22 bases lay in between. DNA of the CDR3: TGTGCCAGCAGCTGGGCGGCGGGCCCGAATATAGGTGGGGCCAACGTCCTGACTTTC. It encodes CASSWAAGPNIGGANVLTF.

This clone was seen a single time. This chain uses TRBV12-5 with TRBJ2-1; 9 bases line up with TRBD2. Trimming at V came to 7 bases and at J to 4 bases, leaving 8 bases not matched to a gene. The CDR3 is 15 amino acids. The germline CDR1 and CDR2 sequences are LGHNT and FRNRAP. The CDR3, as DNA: TGTGCTAGTGTTGGACTAGCGACTTTATACAATGAGCAGTTCTTC. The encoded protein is CASVGLATLYNEQFF.

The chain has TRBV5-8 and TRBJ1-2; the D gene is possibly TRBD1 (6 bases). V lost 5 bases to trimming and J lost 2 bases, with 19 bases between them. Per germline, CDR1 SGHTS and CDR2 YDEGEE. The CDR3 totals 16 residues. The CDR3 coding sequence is TGTGCCAGCAGTTTAACGTCACAGGGCCCCAACTATGGCTACACCTTC. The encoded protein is CASSLTSQGPNYGYTF.

Here the CDR3 reads CASSLEGREQYF. CDR3 DNA sequence: TGCGCCAGCAGCTTGGAAGGGAGGGAGCAGTACTTC. The V gene is TRBV5-1, the J gene TRBJ2-7, with D possibly being TRBD2 (6 bases). The germline V gene encodes CDR1 SGHRS and CDR2 YFSETQ. There are 12 residues in the CDR3. V was pared by 0 bases and J by 7 bases, with 8 bases between.

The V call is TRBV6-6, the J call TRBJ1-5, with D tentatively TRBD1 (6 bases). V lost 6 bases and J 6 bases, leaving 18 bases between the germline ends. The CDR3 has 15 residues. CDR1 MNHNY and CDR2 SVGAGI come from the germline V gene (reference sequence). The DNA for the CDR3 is TGTGCCAGCAGCAAAGGAGGACAGAGGGCTCAGCCCCAGCATTTT. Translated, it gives CASSKGGQRAQPQHF.

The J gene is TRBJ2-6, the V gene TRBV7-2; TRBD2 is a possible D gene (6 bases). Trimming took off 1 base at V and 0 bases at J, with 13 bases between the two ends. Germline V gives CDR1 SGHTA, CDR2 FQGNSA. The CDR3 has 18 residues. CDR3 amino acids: CASSLVAGLSSGANVLTF. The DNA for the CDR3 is TGTGCCAGCAGCTTAGTGGCGGGACTGAGCTCTGGGGCCAACGTCCTGACTTTC.

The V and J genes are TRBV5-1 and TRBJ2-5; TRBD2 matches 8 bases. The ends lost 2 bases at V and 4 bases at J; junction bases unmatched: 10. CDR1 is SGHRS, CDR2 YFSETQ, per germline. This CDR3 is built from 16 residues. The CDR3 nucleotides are TGCGCCAGCAGCTTCCCCCCGGGAGGGGGTGGAGAGACCCAGTACTTC. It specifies CASSFPPGGGGETQYF. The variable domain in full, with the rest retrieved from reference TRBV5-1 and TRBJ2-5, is KAGVTQTPRYLIKTRGQQVTLSCSPISGHRSVSWYQQTPGQGLQFLFEYFSETQRNKGNFPGRFSGRQFSNSRSEMNVSTLELGDSALYLCASSFPPGGGGETQYFGPGTRLLVL.

This CDR3 is CASKGQGDSPLHF. In DNA, the CDR3 is TGTGCCAGCAAGGGACAGGGAGATTCACCCCTCCACTTT. The rearrangement joins TRBV7-2 to TRBJ1-6, with 9 bases fitting TRBD1. CDR1 is SGHTA, CDR2 FQGNSA, per germline. The CDR3 consists of 13 residues. The V gene end was trimmed by 7 bases and the J gene end by 8 bases; junction bases not matched to a gene: 3. Using reference TRBV7-2 and TRBJ1-6 for the parts outside the CDR3, the full variable domain is GAGVSQSPSNKVTEKGKDVELRCDPISGHTALYWYRQSLGQGLEFLIYFQGNSAPDKSGLPSDRFSAERTGGSVSTLTIQRTQQEDSAVYLCASKGQGDSPLHFGNGTRLTVT.

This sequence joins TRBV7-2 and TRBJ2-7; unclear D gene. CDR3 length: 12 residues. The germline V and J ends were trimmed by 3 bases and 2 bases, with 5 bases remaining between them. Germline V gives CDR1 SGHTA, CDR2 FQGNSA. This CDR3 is CASSFTAYEQYF. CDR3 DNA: TGTGCCAGCAGCTTTACAGCCTACGAGCAGTACTTC.

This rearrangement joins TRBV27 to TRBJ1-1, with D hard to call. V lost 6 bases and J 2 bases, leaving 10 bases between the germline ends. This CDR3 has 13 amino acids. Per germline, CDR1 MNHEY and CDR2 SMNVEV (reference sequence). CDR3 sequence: CASSPGDNTEAFF. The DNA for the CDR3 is TGTGCCAGCAGCCCCGGAGATAACACTGAAGCTTTCTTT.

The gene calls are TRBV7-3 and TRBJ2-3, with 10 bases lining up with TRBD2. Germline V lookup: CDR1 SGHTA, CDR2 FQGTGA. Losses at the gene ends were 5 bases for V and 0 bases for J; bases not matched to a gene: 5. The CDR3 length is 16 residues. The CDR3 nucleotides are TGTGCCAGCAGCCCGGTAGCGGGAGGTAGCACAGATACGCAGTATTTT. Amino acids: CASSPVAGGSTDTQYF.

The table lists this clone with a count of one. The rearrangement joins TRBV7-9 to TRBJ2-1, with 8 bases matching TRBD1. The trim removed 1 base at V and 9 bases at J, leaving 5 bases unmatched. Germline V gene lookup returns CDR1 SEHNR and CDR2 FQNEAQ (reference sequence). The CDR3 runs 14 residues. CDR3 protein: CASSLDGQGTEQFF. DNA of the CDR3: TGTGCCAGCAGCTTAGATGGACAGGGAACTGAGCAGTTCTTC.

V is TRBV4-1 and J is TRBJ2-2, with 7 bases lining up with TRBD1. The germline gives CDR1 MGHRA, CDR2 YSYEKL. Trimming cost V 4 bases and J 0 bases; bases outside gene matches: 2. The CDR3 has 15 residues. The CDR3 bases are TGCGCCAGCAGCCGGGACAGCTCGAACACCGGGGAGCTGTTTTTT. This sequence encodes CASSRDSSNTGELFF.

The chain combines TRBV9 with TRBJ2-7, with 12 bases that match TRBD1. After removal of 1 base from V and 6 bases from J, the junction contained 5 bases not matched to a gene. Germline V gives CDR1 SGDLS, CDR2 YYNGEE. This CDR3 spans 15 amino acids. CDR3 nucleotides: TGTGCCAGCAGCGTAAGGGGGACAGGGGGCGGCGAGCAGTACTTC. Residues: CASSVRGTGGGEQYF.

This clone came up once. This CDR3 reads CASSYTRNEQFF. In DNA form, the CDR3 reads TGTGCCAGCAGTTACACACGTAATGAGCAGTTCTTC. The chain carries TRBV6-6 and TRBJ2-1; D unresolved. The CDR3 totals 12 residues. CDR1 and CDR2 from the germline V gene are MNHNY and SVGAGI (reference sequence). V dropped 2 bases and J dropped 7 bases, with 6 bases sitting between them.

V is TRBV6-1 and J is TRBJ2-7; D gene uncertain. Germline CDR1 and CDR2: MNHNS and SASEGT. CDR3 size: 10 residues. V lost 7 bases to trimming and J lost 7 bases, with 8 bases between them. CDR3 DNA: TGTGCCAGCAACTATGGTGAGCAGTACTTC. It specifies CASNYGEQYF.

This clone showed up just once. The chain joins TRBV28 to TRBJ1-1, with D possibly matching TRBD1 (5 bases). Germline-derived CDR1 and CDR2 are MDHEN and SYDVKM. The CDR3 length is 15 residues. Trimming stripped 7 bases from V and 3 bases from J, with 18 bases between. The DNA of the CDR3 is TGTGCCAGCACGTCCTCTTTACGGGGGGACACTGAAGCTTTCTTT. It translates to CASTSSLRGDTEAFF.

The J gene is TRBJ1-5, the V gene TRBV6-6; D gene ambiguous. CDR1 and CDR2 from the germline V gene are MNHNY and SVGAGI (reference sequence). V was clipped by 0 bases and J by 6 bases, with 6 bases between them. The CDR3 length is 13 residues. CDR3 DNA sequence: TGTGCCAGCAGTTACTCATCCTTTCAGCCCCAGCATTTT. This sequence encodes CASSYSSFQPQHF.

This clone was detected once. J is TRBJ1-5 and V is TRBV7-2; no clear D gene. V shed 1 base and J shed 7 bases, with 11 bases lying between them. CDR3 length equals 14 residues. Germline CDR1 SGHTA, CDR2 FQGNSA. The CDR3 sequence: CASSLGQAVQPQHF. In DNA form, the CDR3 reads TGTGCCAGCAGCTTAGGACAAGCTGTACAGCCCCAGCATTTT.

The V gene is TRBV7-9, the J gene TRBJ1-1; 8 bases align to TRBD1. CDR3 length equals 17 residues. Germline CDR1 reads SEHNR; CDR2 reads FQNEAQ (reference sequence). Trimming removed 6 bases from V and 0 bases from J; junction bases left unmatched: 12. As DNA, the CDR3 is TGTGCCAGCAGTCCTACTAGGACAGGGCAAGTGAACACTGAAGCTTTCTTT. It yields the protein CASSPTRTGQVNTEAFF.

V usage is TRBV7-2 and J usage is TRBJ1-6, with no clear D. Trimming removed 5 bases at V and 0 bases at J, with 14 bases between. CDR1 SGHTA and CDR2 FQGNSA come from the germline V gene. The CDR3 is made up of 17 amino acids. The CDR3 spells CASSPGWKSSYNSPLHF. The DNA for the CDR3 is TGTGCCAGCAGCCCCGGGTGGAAGAGCTCCTATAATTCACCCCTCCACTTT.

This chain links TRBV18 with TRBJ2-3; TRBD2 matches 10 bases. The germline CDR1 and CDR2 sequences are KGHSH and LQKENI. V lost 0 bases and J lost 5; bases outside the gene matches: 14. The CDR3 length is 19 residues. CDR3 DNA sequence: TGTGCCAGCTCACCACCCGCTGTAGCTAGCGGGAGAACTGGAGATACGCAGTATTTT. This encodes CASSPPAVASGRTGDTQYF.

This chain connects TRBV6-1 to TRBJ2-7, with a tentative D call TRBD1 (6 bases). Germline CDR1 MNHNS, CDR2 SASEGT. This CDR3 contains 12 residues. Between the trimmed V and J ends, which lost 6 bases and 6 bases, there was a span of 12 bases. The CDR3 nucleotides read TGTGCCAGCAGCTCACAGGGCGGCGAGCAGTACTTC. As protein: CASSSQGGEQYF.

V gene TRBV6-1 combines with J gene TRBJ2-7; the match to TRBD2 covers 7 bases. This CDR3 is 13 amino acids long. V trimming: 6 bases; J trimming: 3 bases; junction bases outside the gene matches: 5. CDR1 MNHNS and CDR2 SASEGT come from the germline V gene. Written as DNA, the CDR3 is TGTGCCAGCAGATTAGCGGGCCACTACGAGCAGTACTTC. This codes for CASRLAGHYEQYF.

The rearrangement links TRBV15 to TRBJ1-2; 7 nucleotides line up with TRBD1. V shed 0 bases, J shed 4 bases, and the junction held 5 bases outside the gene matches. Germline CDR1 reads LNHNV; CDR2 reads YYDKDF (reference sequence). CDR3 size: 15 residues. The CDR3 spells CATSRDRTGSYGYTF. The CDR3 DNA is TGTGCCACCAGCAGAGATCGGACAGGCTCCTATGGCTACACCTTC. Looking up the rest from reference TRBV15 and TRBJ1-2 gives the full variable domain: DAMVIQNPRYQVTQFGKPVTLSCSQTLNHNVMYWYQQKSSQAPKLLFHYYDKDFNNEADTPDNFQSRRPNTSFCFLDIRSPGLGDTAMYLCATSRDRTGSYGYTFGSGTRLTVV.

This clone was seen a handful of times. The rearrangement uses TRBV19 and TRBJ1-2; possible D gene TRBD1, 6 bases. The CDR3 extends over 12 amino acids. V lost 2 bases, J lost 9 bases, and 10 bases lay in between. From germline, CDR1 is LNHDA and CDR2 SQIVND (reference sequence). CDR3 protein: CASSINGQSYTF. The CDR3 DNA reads TGTGCCAGTAGTATAAACGGACAGAGCTACACCTTC.

CDR3 sequence (DNA): TGTGCCAGCAGCGTGAGGGCATCTGGAAACACCATATATTTT. Its translation: CASSVRASGNTIYF. The chain is built from TRBV9 and TRBJ1-3; D call uncertain. The V gene lost 2 bases and the J gene lost 1 base, with 7 bases spanning the gap. CDR3 length equals 14 residues. Germline V gives CDR1 SGDLS, CDR2 YYNGEE.

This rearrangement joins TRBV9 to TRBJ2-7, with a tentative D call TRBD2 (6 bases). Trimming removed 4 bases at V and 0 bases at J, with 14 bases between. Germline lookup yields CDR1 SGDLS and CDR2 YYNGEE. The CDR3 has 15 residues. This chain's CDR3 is CASSTSGLFSYEQYF. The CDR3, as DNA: TGTGCCAGCAGCACATCGGGACTTTTCTCCTACGAGCAGTACTTC.

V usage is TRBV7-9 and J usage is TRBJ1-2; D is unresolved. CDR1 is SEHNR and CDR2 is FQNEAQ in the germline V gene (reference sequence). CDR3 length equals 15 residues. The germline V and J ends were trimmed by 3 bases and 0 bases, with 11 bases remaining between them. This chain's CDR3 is CASSFERKANYGYTF. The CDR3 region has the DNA TGTGCCAGCAGCTTTGAGAGGAAAGCTAACTATGGCTACACCTTC.